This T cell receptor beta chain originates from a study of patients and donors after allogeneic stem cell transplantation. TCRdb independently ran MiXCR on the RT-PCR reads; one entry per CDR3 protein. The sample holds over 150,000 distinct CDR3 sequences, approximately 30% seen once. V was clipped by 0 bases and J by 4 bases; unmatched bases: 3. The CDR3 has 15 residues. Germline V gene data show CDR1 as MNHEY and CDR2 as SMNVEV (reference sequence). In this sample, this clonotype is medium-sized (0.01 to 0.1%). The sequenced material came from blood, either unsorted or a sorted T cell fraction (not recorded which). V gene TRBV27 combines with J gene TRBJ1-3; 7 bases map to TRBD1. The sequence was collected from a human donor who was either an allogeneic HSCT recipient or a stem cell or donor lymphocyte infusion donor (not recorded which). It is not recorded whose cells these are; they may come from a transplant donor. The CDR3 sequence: CASSLSGQIGNTIYF. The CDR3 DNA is TGTGCCAGCAGTTTATCGGGACAGATAGGAAACACCATATATTTT.